This TCR beta chain was captured in a study of cytomegalovirus exposure and HLA in healthy donors (dated by TCRdb to the late 2010s). Regarding the study in general: According to an earlier analysis of 587 of the donors, about 179 million T cells yielded approximately 120 million unique TCR beta sequences and about 280 Gb of sequence data. About 300 gigabases of sequencing data and roughly 81 million unique TCR sequences made up an early release that covered 500 to 650 HLA-typed donors. Of the roughly 420 genotyped donors, less than 85% were placed in the genetic ancestry cluster associated with self-reported Caucasian donors. The study aimed to test whether cataloging public T cell receptors could reveal signatures of past pathogen exposure. The T cell repertoires of around 670 subjects were profiled by immunosequencing and related to cytomegalovirus serostatus. A separate validation cohort of approximately 120 different subjects was used in addition to the 666-subject first cohort. The study combined high-throughput TCR immunosequencing, statistical association of individual TCRs with disease status, and machine learning to predict cytomegalovirus infection status. To study patterns of TCR occurrence, a later analysis re-analyzed previously published TCR beta repertoires from around 660 donors and added high-resolution HLA genotyping. Rather than using new phenotypic data, the later analysis identified candidate immune exposures from TCR beta sequences and from how often those sequences occurred across donors. An earlier analysis of around 580 of the donors used high-throughput TCR beta sequencing to judge whether each TCR beta V gene segment behaved as functional or pseudogenic. Donor age, sex, ethnicity and CMV serostatus were collected together with the repertoire data. In a later genetic analysis, genome-wide SNP genotypes for about three fifths of the roughly 670 donors were used, and that subset was treated as a discovery cohort. All discovery cohort repertoires had been generated on a single sequencing platform. HLA typing included class I and class II loci at four-digit resolution. Typing coverage varied by locus: about 620-630 donors for A, B, C, DRB1 and DQB1; some 520 for DQA1; around 570 for DPA1; more than 450 for DPB1. Because of strong linkage in the cohort, a few DR-DQ haplotypes were treated as single units for association and clustering. Among 300 to 450 genotyped donors of the cohort, an average of around 240,000 unique TCR beta nucleotide sequences were sequenced per donor, roughly a sixth of them non-productive.

The research as a whole found: V-gene and J-gene trimming of TCR beta chains was associated with a missense DCLRE1C variant in a later genetic analysis, and the association was replicated in an independent cohort. The sequencing pipeline was judged likely to have produced a cluster of highly shared sequence variants as a technical artifact. It was suggested by the authors that the approach could potentially be generalized to other disease states and immunological phenotypes. While some public TCRs were present in many individuals, most TCR sequences turned up only very rarely across donors. For the cohort, immune exposure information was limited to CMV serostatus. The earlier analysis of some 560 of the donors excluded 15 to 20 rarely observed V segments, including chromosome 9 orphons, because counts were too low. Because HLA typing was missing for some donors at each locus, association tests included only the typed subset. In a later analysis, HLA-associated TCR beta chains were found to be more clonally expanded and to have lower generation probabilities than equally common non-associated chains. A later analysis associated roughly 17,000 TCR beta sequences with specific HLA alleles at a false discovery rate of 0.05. A further reported finding was that TCR beta sequences accurately predicted the HLA-A and HLA-B alleles for most subjects in the first cohort. According to a later analysis, parvovirus B19, influenza, CMV and Epstein-Barr virus appeared linked to several top co-occurrence clusters. Only TCR beta chains were sequenced in this cohort, and the absence of alpha or paired-chain data limited detectable features. In both the original and validation cohorts, the classifier was reported to diagnose cytomegalovirus status with high specificity and sensitivity. Sequencing depth was assumed to be roughly uniform across donors in the presence/absence analyses, though that assumption may not hold. Compared with the approximately 720-donor mean, donors in an Asian-associated ancestry cluster had fewer N-insertions in productive TCRs, according to a later genetic analysis. In an earlier analysis of 500 to 650 of the donors, most TCR beta V segments appeared in productive rearrangements about 87% or about 30% of the time, broadly matching IMGT annotations. In a later analysis, TCR association rates were found to vary across HLA loci, with the most associated TCRs seen for DRB1 alleles and the fewest for HLA-C alleles. According to a later analysis, most CMV-associated TCR beta chains appeared to be HLA-restricted, and the HLA associations seemed to be driven largely by CMV exposure. Linkage disequilibrium might explain the correlated functional status among segregating V segments, but an unknown experimental factor could not be excluded. In vitro tests confirmed that three of the cytomegalovirus-associated TCR beta chains recognize cytomegalovirus antigens. A total of 150 to 200 TCR beta chains were listed by the study as associated with cytomegalovirus. Strong co-occurrence of HLA alleles, especially DR and DQ, made assigning TCR associations to individual alleles difficult.

Libraries were built with the immunoSEQ multiplex PCR assay. For the multiplex PCR, a mixture combining 60 forward primers for TCR Vbeta segments and 13 reverse primers for TCR Jbeta segments was used. The CDR3 region of rearranged TCR beta genes was amplified from genomic DNA with a multiplex PCR assay. On the Illumina HiSeq System, the amplified TCR beta libraries were sequenced as 87-base-pair reads. For the original study's pipeline: A later analysis counted approximately 74 million unique TCR beta chains across the 550 to 700 repertoires, and some 11 million of these chains were shared by at least two donors. Raw reads were error-corrected and collapsed into unique sequences by a nearest-neighbor algorithm in which closely related sequences were merged to remove PCR and sequencing errors. To assign V, D and J gene segments, CDR3 sequences were aligned to IMGT reference sequences. For a sequence to be retained, a match of at least six nucleotides was required to both a V gene segment and a J gene segment. A rearrangement counted as productive if the CDR3 had no stop codons and remained in frame with V and J, and every other rearrangement counted as non-productive. CDR3 was defined according to IMGT convention as the region running from the second conserved V-encoded cysteine to the conserved J-encoded phenylalanine. Sequences without an unambiguous match to a single V gene segment were excluded from the earlier analysis of a few hundred of the donors. An earlier analysis of 587 of the donors classified V segments as functional when productive rearrangements were above 56.7% and as segregating when the standard deviation between donors was above 5%. To diagnose cytomegalovirus status from the catalog of TCR beta chain sequences, a statistical classification framework was built. A later analysis assigned V and J genes by comparing TCR nucleotide sequences with IMGT/GENE-DB human TR gene sequences. Using the TCRdist pipeline, a later analysis assigned CDR3 sequences along with most-parsimonious VDJ recombination scenarios. In a later analysis, each TCR beta chain was defined by its CDR3 amino acid sequence together with its V-gene family, and reads without a unique V-gene family were excluded. In a later analysis, nearly 600 highly shared, low-generation-probability nucleotide sequences were removed to address suspected cross-contamination and a sequencing artifact. In a later analysis, a clonal expansion index for each public chain was calculated from normalized within-repertoire ranks of inferred template counts. In a later analysis, generation probabilities were computed with a VDJ recombination model fitted to out-of-frame rearrangements, and the resulting probabilities were checked against IGoR. In a later analysis, TCR-TCR, TCR-HLA and TCR-CMV co-occurrence was scored with hypergeometric tests, and a repertoire-size bias correction was applied to TCR pairs. A later analysis estimated false discovery rates by permuting HLA or CMV assignments 20 times. In a later analysis, co-occurring TCRs were grouped using DBSCAN, and TCRdist sequence similarity was added for clustering within HLA-allele-positive subsets. Repertoires with fewer than 30,000 or more than 120,000 public chains were left out of co-occurrence clustering, as were five repertoires with anomalous nucleotide sharing. In TCRdb, the immuneACCESS table is reduced to in-frame sequences with V and J assigned. These tables do not hold every clone; where another copy was compared, an unresolved V gene accounts for under half, and the others remain unexplained. That table is the source of V, J and clone size, and D and trimming were worked out from the DNA. The sample has 160,000 or so clones on record, about 77% of them singletons. The top ten clonotypes cover roughly 1.3% of the sample.

As concerns this clone: There is no known antigen for this receptor. No base-level quality is on record; no much larger clone is a single base apart.

The cohort consisted of fewer than 700 healthy bone marrow donors. All cohort members were sampled while nominally healthy, although unrecorded immune exposures were likely present. The donor was CMV seronegative and belonged to the group of over 300 seronegative cohort members. A peripheral blood sample was provided by each donor, and peripheral blood mononuclear cells were used for TCR beta sequencing. Genomic DNA was extracted from the blood cell samples with the Qiagen DNeasy Blood Extraction Kit. Sequences were obtained from PBMCs. This clonotype originated in a woman in her 50s in good health and CMV-seronegative.

The DNA sequence is as follows: TGTGCCAGCAGCCGGAGAGGCGGTTCCTACAATGAGCAGTTCTTC. This translates into CASSRRGGSYNEQFF. The chain links TRBV14 with TRBJ2-1; no confident D gene assignment can be made. Measured from the cysteine to the phenylalanine, the CDR3 is 15 residues long. Only the CDR3 portion is preserved as DNA: 45 bases, with reading frame beginning at the first base. The CDR1 and CDR2 encoded by the germline V gene are SGHDN and FVKESK. Trimming at the junction amounts to 4 bases on V and 1 base on J, and the germline ends lie 11 bases apart.